This T cell receptor beta chain was obtained from a study of response to subunit inactivated influenza vaccine. Overall study findings and caveats: The authors suggested that few new T cells are recruited per seasonal influenza vaccination.

Comment on this clonotype: Its antigen is undetermined.

CDR3 length equals 16 residues. Germline CDR1 reads LGHDT; CDR2 reads YNNKEL (reference sequence). V dropped 5 bases and J dropped 5; count of bases not matched to a gene: 9. TCRdb re-called the RT-PCR reads through MiXCR, storing one row per CDR3 protein. The sample lists over 650,000 distinct CDR3 sequences, approximately 17% occurring once. This receptor was taken from a man between 45 and 60 years old who received an inactivated influenza vaccine. V is TRBV3-1 and J is TRBJ2-1; 10 bases fit TRBD1. The sample here was PBMCs from blood, taken 4 to 6 days after vaccination. The CDR3 sequence: CASSSPGQGKNNEQFF. Here the CDR3 DNA reads TGTGCCAGCAGCTCTCCGGGACAGGGGAAAAACAATGAGCAGTTCTTC.